This entry lists 11 T cell receptor beta chains sequenced from one sample in a study of blood T cell repertoires in COVID-19. The method was immunoSEQ multiplex PCR; TCRdb's version includes in-frame clones alone and lacks a portion of them. This sample carries around 150,000 clones, 76% of them seen once, and the ten largest clones take 3% to 4.5%. The sample taken for sequencing was peripheral blood. The receptors were gathered from a woman at least 80 years old with acute or convalescent COVID-19.

V and J are TRBV11-3 and TRBJ2-3; D ambiguous. V was clipped by 5 bases and J by 2 bases, with 8 bases between them. This CDR3 spans 13 amino acids. From germline, CDR1 is SGHNT and CDR2 YENEEA. This chain's CDR3 is CASSPQDTDTQYF. The CDR3 DNA is TGTGCCAGCAGCCCGCAGGACACAGATACGCAGTATTTT. Filled out from reference TRBV11-3 and TRBJ2-3, the complete variable domain reads EAGVVQSPRYKIIEKKQPVAFWCNPISGHNTLYWYLQNLGQGPELLIRYENEEAVDDSQLPKDRFSAERLKGVDSTLKIQPAELGDSAVYLCASSPQDTDTQYFGPGTRLTVL.

This clone was seen a few times. DNA for the CDR3: TGTGCCAGCAGTGGGGACAGTTACACCGGGGAGCTGTTTTTT. This codes for CASSGDSYTGELFF. The chain joins TRBV25-1 to TRBJ2-2; 7 bases agree with TRBD1. Germline trimming cut 4 bases from V and 3 bases from J; bases unmatched to any gene: 2. The germline V gene has CDR1 MGHDK and CDR2 SYGVNS. This CDR3 region has 14 residues.

V and J are TRBV30 and TRBJ1-5, with 7 bases that match TRBD1. Germline CDR1 GTSNPN, CDR2 SVGIG (reference sequence). V lost 7 bases to trimming and J lost 10 bases; unmatched junction nucleotides: 13. The CDR3 totals 13 residues. The CDR3 nucleotides read TGTGCCTTTCAAGGGGGCGCAGGGAGCCCCCAGCATTTT. This sequence encodes CAFQGGAGSPQHF.

This chain connects TRBV6-2 or TRBV6-3 to TRBJ1-5; TRBD1 matches at 9 bases. V lost 4 bases and J lost 7; bases outside the gene matches: 5. The CDR3 has 14 residues. The germline V gene has CDR1 MNHEY and CDR2 SVGEGT. The CDR3 nucleotides are TGTGCCAGCAGTTCACAGGGGGCAAGGCAGCCCCAGCATTTT. It encodes CASSSQGARQPQHF.

This chain connects TRBV6-1 to TRBJ1-1; D is unresolved. V was shortened by 2 bases and J by 8 bases, with 9 bases between the two germline ends. CDR3 length: 12 residues. Germline CDR1 and CDR2: MNHNS and SASEGT. The CDR3 nucleotides are TGTGCCAGCAGTGAATCGCAGAGGGAAGCTTTCTTT. Translated: CASSESQREAFF.

The chain is built from TRBV18 and TRBJ1-2; TRBD1 might be the D (6 bases). V lost 0 bases to trimming and J lost 2 bases, with 7 bases between them. The CDR3 has 14 amino acids. CDR1 and CDR2 from the germline V gene are KGHSH and LQKENI. CDR3 nucleotide sequence: TGTGCCAGCTCACCACCGGGACAAAACTATGGCTACACCTTC. This encodes CASSPPGQNYGYTF.

The rearrangement joins TRBV19 to TRBJ1-5, with TRBD1 matching 8 bases. CDR3 size: 15 residues. The germline V gene encodes CDR1 LNHDA and CDR2 SQIVND (reference sequence). The V segment lost 9 bases and the J segment 4 bases; nucleotides outside the gene matches: 11. CDR3: CASRRRGQANQPQHF. The CDR3 nucleotides read TGTGCCAGCCGACGTAGGGGACAGGCAAATCAGCCCCAGCATTTT.

The chain has TRBV11-3 and TRBJ2-6; 9 bases map to TRBD1. The CDR3 has 18 residues. CDR1 and CDR2 from the germline V gene are SGHNT and YENEEA. With V trimmed by 5 bases and J by 3 bases, 11 bases remained unmatched. The CDR3 coding sequence is TGTGCCAGCAGCAAAGGGGGGACAGGGACAGGTGGGGCCAACGTCCTGACTTTC. Translation gives CASSKGGTGTGGANVLTF.

This chain links TRBV24-1 with TRBJ2-1, with D perhaps matching TRBD2 (6 bases). V lost 2 bases to trimming and J lost 7 bases, with 17 bases between them. CDR3 length equals 16 residues. Germline V lookup: CDR1 KGHDR, CDR2 SFDVKD. The CDR3 here is CATSDSRSGPWNEQFF. The CDR3 nucleotides are TGTGCCACCAGTGATTCCCGAAGCGGGCCTTGGAATGAGCAGTTCTTC.

This rearrangement joins TRBV3-1 (or the pseudogene TRBV3-2) to TRBJ2-7; perhaps TRBD1 as D (6 bases). V was pared by 2 bases and J by 2 bases, with 19 bases between. The CDR3 contains 17 residues. CDR1 is LGHDT and CDR2 is YNNKEL in the germline V gene (reference sequence). The CDR3 sequence: CASSQNRGTGSPYEQYF. As DNA, the CDR3 is TGTGCCAGCAGCCAAAATCGGGGAACAGGGTCGCCCTACGAGCAGTACTTC.

The CDR3 DNA reads TGCGCCAGCAGCCAAGATACCCGCAGGGGGATGTATCAGCCCCAGCATTTT. As protein: CASSQDTRRGMYQPQHF. The rearrangement uses TRBV4-3 and TRBJ1-5, with TRBD1 matching over 7 bases. Germline CDR1 is LGHNA and CDR2 is YSLEER. This CDR3 is 17 amino acids long. V lost 0 bases, J lost 5 bases, and 10 bases stayed unmatched.